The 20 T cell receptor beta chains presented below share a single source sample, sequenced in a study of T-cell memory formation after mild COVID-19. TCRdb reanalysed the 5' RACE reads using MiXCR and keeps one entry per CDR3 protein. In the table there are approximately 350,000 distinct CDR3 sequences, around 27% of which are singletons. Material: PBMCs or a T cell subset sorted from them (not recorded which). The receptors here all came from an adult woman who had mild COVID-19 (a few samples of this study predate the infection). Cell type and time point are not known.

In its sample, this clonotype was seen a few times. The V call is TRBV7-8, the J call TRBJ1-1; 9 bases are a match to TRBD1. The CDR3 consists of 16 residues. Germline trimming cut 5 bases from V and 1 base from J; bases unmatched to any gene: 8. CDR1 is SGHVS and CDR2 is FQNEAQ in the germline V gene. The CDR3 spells CASSDPDRGWNTEAFF. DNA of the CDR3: TGTGCCAGCAGCGATCCGGACAGGGGATGGAACACTGAAGCTTTCTTT. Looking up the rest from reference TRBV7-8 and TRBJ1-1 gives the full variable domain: GAGVSQSPRYKVAKRGQDVALRCDPISGHVSLFWYQQALGQGPEFLTYFQNEAQLDKSGLPSDRFFAERPEGSVSTLKIQRTQQEDSAVYLCASSDPDRGWNTEAFFGQGTRLTVV.

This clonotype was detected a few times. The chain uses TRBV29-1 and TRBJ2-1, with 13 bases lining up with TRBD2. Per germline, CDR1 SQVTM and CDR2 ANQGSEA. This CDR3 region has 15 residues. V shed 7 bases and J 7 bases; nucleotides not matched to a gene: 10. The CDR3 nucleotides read TGCAGCGCCACGGCACTAGCGGGAGGGCCAAATGAGCAGTTCTTC. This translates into CSATALAGGPNEQFF.

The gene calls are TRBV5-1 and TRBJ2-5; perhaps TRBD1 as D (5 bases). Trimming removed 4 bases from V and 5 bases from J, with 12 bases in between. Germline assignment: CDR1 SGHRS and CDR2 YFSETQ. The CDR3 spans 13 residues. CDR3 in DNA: TGCGCCAGCAGCGAGGACATCAGGGAGACCCAGTACTTC. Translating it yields CASSEDIRETQYF.

Here the CDR3 reads CASSARDRGGYEQYF. The CDR3 nucleotides read TGTGCCAGCAGCGCTAGGGACAGGGGAGGCTACGAGCAGTACTTC. This chain links TRBV7-9 with TRBJ2-7; 10 positions match TRBD1. Trimming removed 5 bases from V and 3 bases from J; junction bases left unmatched: 7. Germline V gene lookup returns CDR1 SEHNR and CDR2 FQNEAQ (reference sequence). CDR3 length: 15 amino acids.

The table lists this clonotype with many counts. Written as DNA, the CDR3 is TGTGCCAGCAGTTTAGTTGGGGGGAACGAGCAGTACTTC. The encoded protein is CASSLVGGNEQYF. The chain combines TRBV12-3 or TRBV12-4 with TRBJ2-7; D perhaps matches TRBD2 (6 bases). V lost 1 base and J lost 5, with 9 bases in between. The CDR3 runs 13 residues.

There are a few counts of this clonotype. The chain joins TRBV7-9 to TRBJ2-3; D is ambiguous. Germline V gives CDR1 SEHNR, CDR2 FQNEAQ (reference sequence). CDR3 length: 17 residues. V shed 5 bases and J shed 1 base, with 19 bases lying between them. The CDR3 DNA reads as TGTGCCAGCAGCGTCCAAGACATCTTAGACCGCACAGATACGCAGTATTTT. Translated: CASSVQDILDRTDTQYF.

The CDR3 loop reads CASSIEGVTGELFF. The CDR3 DNA follows: TGTGCCAGTAGTATAGAGGGGGTCACCGGGGAGCTGTTTTTT. The chain carries TRBV19 and TRBJ2-2; D possibly matches TRBD1 or TRBD2 (5 bases each). CDR1 and CDR2 (germline): LNHDA, SQIVND (reference sequence). This CDR3 is built from 14 residues. The ends were cut back, 0 bases at V and 4 bases at J, with 6 bases in the middle.

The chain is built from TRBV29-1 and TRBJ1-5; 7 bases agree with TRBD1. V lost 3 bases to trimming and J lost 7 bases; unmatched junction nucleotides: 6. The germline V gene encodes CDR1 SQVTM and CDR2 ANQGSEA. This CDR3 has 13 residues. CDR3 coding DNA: TGCAGCGTTGAGGAGGGGGCCGGGCAGCCCCAGCATTTT. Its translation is CSVEEGAGQPQHF.

The chain's CDR3 is CAIRGEQGIREQFF. CDR3 in DNA: TGTGCCATCAGGGGGGAACAGGGGATACGGGAGCAGTTCTTC. This chain uses TRBV10-3 with TRBJ2-1, with TRBD1 matching over 7 bases. The germline gives CDR1 ENHRY, CDR2 SYGVKD. CDR3 size: 14 residues. V lost 6 bases and J lost 10; bases outside the gene matches: 12.

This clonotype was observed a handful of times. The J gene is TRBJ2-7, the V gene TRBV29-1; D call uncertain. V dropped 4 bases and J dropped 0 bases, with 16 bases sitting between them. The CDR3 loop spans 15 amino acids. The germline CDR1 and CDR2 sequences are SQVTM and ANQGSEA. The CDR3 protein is CSVVMGVHGSYEQYF. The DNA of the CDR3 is TGCAGCGTTGTTATGGGCGTACATGGCTCCTACGAGCAGTACTTC.

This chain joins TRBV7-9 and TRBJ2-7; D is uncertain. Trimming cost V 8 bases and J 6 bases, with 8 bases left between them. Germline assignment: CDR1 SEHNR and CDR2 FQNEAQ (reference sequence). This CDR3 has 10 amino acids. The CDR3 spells CASSGSEQYF. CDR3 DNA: TGTGCCAGCTCTGGATCCGAGCAGTACTTC.

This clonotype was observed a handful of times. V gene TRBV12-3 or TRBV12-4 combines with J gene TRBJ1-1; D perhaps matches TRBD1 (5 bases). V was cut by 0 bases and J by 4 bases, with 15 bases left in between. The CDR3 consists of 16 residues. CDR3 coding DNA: TGTGCCAGCAGTTTAGCGGGCTATGGGGCAAGCACTGAAGCTTTCTTT. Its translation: CASSLAGYGASTEAFF.

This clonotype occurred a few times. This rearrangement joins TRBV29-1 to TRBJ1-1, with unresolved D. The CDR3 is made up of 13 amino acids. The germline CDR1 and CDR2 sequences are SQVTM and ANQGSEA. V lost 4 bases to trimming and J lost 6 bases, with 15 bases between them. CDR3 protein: CSVGVGQRAEAFF. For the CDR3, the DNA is TGCAGCGTTGGGGTCGGGCAACGGGCTGAAGCTTTCTTT.

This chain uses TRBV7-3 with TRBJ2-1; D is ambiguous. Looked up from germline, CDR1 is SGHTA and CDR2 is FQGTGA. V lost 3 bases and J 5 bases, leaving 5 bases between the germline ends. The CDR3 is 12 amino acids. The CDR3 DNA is TGTGCCAGCAGCTTCGGCGACAATGAGCAGTTCTTC. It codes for CASSFGDNEQFF.

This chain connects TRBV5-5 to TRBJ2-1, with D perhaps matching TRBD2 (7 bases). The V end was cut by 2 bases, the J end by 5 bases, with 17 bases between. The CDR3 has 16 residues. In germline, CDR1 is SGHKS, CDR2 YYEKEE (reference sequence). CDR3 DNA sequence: TGTGCCAGCAGCTTAGTGGGCGGGGGCTTCGACAATGAGCAGTTCTTC. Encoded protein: CASSLVGGGFDNEQFF.

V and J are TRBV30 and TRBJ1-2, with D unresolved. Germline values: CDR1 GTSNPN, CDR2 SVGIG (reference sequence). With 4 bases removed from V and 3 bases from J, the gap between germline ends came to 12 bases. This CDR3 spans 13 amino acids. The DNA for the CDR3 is TGTGCCTGGACCAAGCTCTGGGACTATGGCTACACCTTC. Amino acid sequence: CAWTKLWDYGYTF.

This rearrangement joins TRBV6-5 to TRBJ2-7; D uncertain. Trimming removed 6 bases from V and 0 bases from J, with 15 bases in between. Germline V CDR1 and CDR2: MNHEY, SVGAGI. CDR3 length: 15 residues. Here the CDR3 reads CASSYTSLSSYEQYF. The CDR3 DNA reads TGTGCCAGCAGCTACACATCCTTGAGCTCCTACGAGCAGTACTTC.

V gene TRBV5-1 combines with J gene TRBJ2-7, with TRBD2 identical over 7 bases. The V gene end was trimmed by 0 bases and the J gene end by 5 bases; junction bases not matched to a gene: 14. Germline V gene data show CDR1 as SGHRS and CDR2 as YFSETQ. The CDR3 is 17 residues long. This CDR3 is CASSLERSRTRIHEQYF. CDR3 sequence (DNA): TGCGCCAGCAGCTTGGAGCGGTCTAGGACTAGGATACACGAGCAGTACTTC.

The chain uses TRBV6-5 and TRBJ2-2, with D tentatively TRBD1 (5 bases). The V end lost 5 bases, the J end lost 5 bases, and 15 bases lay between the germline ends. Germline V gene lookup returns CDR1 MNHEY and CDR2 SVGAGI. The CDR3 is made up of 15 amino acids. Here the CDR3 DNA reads TGTGCCAGCAGTACCACCCCAGGGTGGACCGGGGAGCTGTTTTTT. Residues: CASSTTPGWTGELFF.

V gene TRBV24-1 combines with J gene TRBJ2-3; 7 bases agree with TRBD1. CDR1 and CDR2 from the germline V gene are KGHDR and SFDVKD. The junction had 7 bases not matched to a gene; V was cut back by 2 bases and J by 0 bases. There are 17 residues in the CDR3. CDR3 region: CATSDSFRGFSTDTQYF. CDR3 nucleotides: TGTGCCACCAGTGATTCATTCAGGGGGTTCAGCACAGATACGCAGTATTTT.